This TCR beta chain was recorded in a study of cytomegalovirus exposure and HLA in healthy donors. After removal of 7 bases from V and 7 bases from J, the junction contained 7 bases not matched to a gene. The CDR3 contains 14 residues. The germline V gene has CDR1 SGHTA and CDR2 FQGNSA. PCR used 60 Vbeta primers and 13 Jbeta primers. The repertoire was sequenced with immunoSEQ multiplex PCR; TCRdb's copy has only in-frame clones and lacks some. Of roughly 60,000 clones listed, roughly 83% are singletons. V and J are TRBV7-2 and TRBJ1-5; 10 bases agree with TRBD1. The source material was PBMCs. This receptor was obtained from a man aged 30 to 39 in good health and CMV-seronegative. Written as DNA, the CDR3 is TGTGCCAGCACCCTGACAGGGGGCGACCAGCCCCAGCATTTT. Translating gives CASTLTGGDQPQHF. The variable domain in full, completed from reference TRBV7-2 and TRBJ1-5, reads GAGVSQSPSNKVTEKGKDVELRCDPISGHTALYWYRQSLGQGLEFLIYFQGNSAPDKSGLPSDRFSAERTGGSVSTLTIQRTQQEDSAVYLCASTLTGGDQPQHFGDGTRLSIL.